The 13 T cell receptor beta chains below were found in one sample sequenced in a study of post-analysis software for immune sequencing data. Regarding the study as a whole: Four or five TRBV segments, TRBV5-6, TRBV5-1 and TRBV20-1 among them, were found more frequent in patients than controls.

Unique molecular identifiers featured in each of the TCR beta cDNA libraries. Via MiXCR, TCRdb re-called the PCR reads, giving one row per CDR3 protein. The sample includes under 900,000 distinct CDR3 sequences, under 70% of them seen just once. Their target antigens are unknown. Specimen: blood. The origin of the receptors is a girl between 10 and 17 years old with multiple sclerosis.

The V gene is TRBV3-1, the J gene TRBJ2-1; D is perhaps TRBD2 (6 bases). Germline CDR1 is LGHDT and CDR2 is YNNKEL (reference sequence). This CDR3 has 14 amino acids. The germline V and J ends were trimmed by 4 bases and 5 bases, with 12 bases remaining between them. The CDR3 sequence is CASSRGGGNNEQFF. CDR3 coding DNA: TGTGCCAGCAGCCGCGGTGGCGGGAACAATGAGCAGTTCTTC.

This chain links TRBV6-2 or TRBV6-3 with TRBJ2-1; 9 bases are a match to TRBD2. V shed 2 bases, J shed 4 bases, and the junction held 3 bases outside the gene matches. The CDR3 is 15 amino acids. Per germline, CDR1 MNHEY and CDR2 SVGEGT. CDR3 in DNA: TGTGCCAGCAGTTACGAGCGGGGGGTTTACAATGAGCAGTTCTTC. Translating it yields CASSYERGVYNEQFF.

The chain has TRBV4-2 and TRBJ2-4; 14 nucleotides agree with TRBD2. TRBJ2-7 matches the DNA end more closely, so the J call is doubtful. This CDR3 is built from 13 residues. Germline values: CDR1 LGHNA, CDR2 YNFKEQ. The CDR3 DNA is TGTGCCACCGGGACTAGCGGGAGAAACGAGCAGTACTTC. Translation gives CATGTSGRNEQYF.

This chain links TRBV20-1 with TRBJ2-7, with TRBD2 matching 10 bases. V lost 4 bases, J lost 1 base, and 7 bases stayed unmatched. The CDR3 is made up of 15 amino acids. Germline loops: CDR1 DFQATT, CDR2 SNEGSKA (reference sequence). The CDR3 reads CSATKTSGPSYEQYF. DNA for the CDR3: TGCAGTGCTACTAAGACTAGCGGGCCATCCTACGAGCAGTACTTC.

The chain recombines TRBV4-1 with TRBJ2-3; maybe TRBD2 (5 bases). CDR3 size: 15 residues. Germline CDR1 is MGHRA and CDR2 is YSYEKL. V lost 3 bases, J lost 2 bases, and 12 bases lay in between. CDR3 DNA sequence: TGCGCCAGCAGCCACGGACTCACGAACACAGATACGCAGTATTTT. Translation: CASSHGLTNTDTQYF.

This chain uses TRBV5-1 with TRBJ2-5, with TRBD2 identical over 7 bases. The germline CDR1 and CDR2 sequences are SGHRS and YFSETQ. The V and J ends lost 0 bases and 2 bases, in that order; junction bases with no gene match: 7. The CDR3 has 16 amino acids. The CDR3 coding sequence is TGCGCCAGCAGCTTGGGAGCGGGAAAGCTACAAGAGACCCAGTACTTC. It encodes CASSLGAGKLQETQYF.

This CDR3 reads CASSQRQPGELFF. The CDR3 DNA reads as TGTGCCAGCAGCCAAAGACAGCCCGGGGAGCTGTTTTTT. V usage is TRBV3-1 and J usage is TRBJ2-2; possibly TRBD1 for D (5 bases). CDR1 is LGHDT and CDR2 is YNNKEL in the germline V gene (reference sequence). Trimming removed 2 bases from V and 6 bases from J, with 7 bases in between. The CDR3 sequence is 13 residues long.

In its sample, this clonotype was seen once. The genes are TRBV12-3 or TRBV12-4 and TRBJ2-7; the match to TRBD2 covers 7 bases. This CDR3 is built from 15 residues. J gave up 3 bases and V 4 bases, and 9 bases lay outside the gene matches. The CDR3: CASSWAQGGDYEQYF. CDR3 DNA: TGTGCCAGCAGTTGGGCTCAGGGAGGGGACTACGAGCAGTACTTC.

J is TRBJ2-3 and V is TRBV4-1; no reliable D call. CDR1 is MGHRA, CDR2 YSYEKL, per germline. This CDR3 has 14 residues. V gave up 0 bases and J gave up 6 bases, with 10 bases separating them. CDR3 sequence (DNA): TGCGCCAGCAGCCAAGATGGCAACTTGGATACGCAGTATTTT. Amino acid sequence: CASSQDGNLDTQYF.

The chain uses TRBV5-1 and TRBJ1-2, with 7 bases aligning to TRBD1. V shed 3 bases and J 2 bases; nucleotides not matched to a gene: 7. The CDR3 length is 15 residues. Germline CDR1 SGHRS, CDR2 YFSETQ. The chain's CDR3 is CASSWTGEQNYGYTF. CDR3 DNA: TGCGCCAGCAGCTGGACAGGAGAACAGAACTATGGCTACACCTTC.

This chain links TRBV28 with TRBJ2-7; 8 nucleotides align to TRBD1. Germline V gene lookup returns CDR1 MDHEN and CDR2 SYDVKM. V lost 5 bases and J lost 4; bases outside the gene matches: 4. The CDR3 length is 13 residues. Here the CDR3 DNA reads TGTGCCAGCAGTCGGACAGGGCTGTACGAGCAGTACTTC. The encoded protein is CASSRTGLYEQYF. The complete variable domain, with remaining parts taken from reference TRBV28 and TRBJ2-7, reads DVKVTQSSRYLVKRTGEKVFLECVQDMDHENMFWYRQDPGLGLRLIYFSYDVKMKEKGDIPEGYSVSREKKERFSLILESASTNQTSMYLCASSRTGLYEQYFGPGTRLTVT.

This rearrangement joins TRBV27 to TRBJ2-2; TRBD2 matches at 10 bases. Germline values: CDR1 MNHEY, CDR2 SMNVEV (reference sequence). J lost 4 bases, V lost 6 bases, and 8 bases had no gene match. The CDR3 is 16 amino acids. CDR3 coding DNA: TGTGCCAGCAGCTCTCCCAGACTAGCGGGCACCGGGGAGCTGTTTTTT. Its protein is CASSSPRLAGTGELFF.

The J gene is TRBJ2-5, the V gene TRBV7-6, with D unresolved. V was pared by 5 bases and J by 11 bases, with 21 bases between. This CDR3 has 14 residues. The germline gives CDR1 SGHVS, CDR2 FNYEAQ. This chain's CDR3 is CASSPQPRTHAQYF. DNA for the CDR3: TGTGCCAGCAGCCCTCAACCTAGGACCCATGCGCAGTACTTC.